This TCR beta chain comes out of a study of cytomegalovirus exposure and HLA in healthy donors. Study-wide findings and caveats: Some V segments could not be told apart, so they were left out, TRBV6-2 and TRBV6-3 among them.

Turning to this clone: What it binds is not known.

Primers: 60 Vbeta forward and 13 Jbeta reverse. Here immunoSEQ multiplex PCR was the method, and the copy in TCRdb shows in-frame clones only, minus some. The sample consists of some 140,000 clones, roughly 80% of them appearing once. The trim removed 5 bases at V and 6 bases at J, leaving 6 bases unmatched. This CDR3 contains 15 residues. The germline V gene has CDR1 SGHAT and CDR2 FQNNGV. As for the donors, each was a healthy bone marrow donor. Material for sequencing was PBMCs. The gene calls are TRBV11-2 and TRBJ2-7; 14 bases agree with TRBD2. The sequence was collected from a man younger than 40 in good health and CMV-seronegative. CDR3 sequence (DNA): TGTGCCAGCAGCCCGGGACTAGCGGGAGCGTTCGAGCAGTACTTC. This translates into CASSPGLAGAFEQYF.